This is a list of T cell receptor beta chains from one sample in a study of shared clonotypes between healthy human individuals. Data came from immunoSEQ multiplex PCR; TCRdb stores just in-frame clones and leaves some out. Among 2.3 million or so clones, approximately 95% were seen once, and the ten largest hold around 0.4%. Sequencing was done on a sample of naive CD4+ T cells from PBMCs. These receptor sequences come from a man aged 18 to 35 in good health. Some clones in this sample may be carry-over from other donors' samples. Both conserved end residues are part of each CDR3. The order of the fields is CDR3 protein, CDR3 DNA, clone size, CDR3 length, D gene, J gene, V gene. A D gene is named only where the DNA matches it firmly. Size is stated for part of the rows, as once, few or many counts, or as a class when the clone is expanded.

CSARTMSDEQFF TGCAGCGCCCGGACAATGTCGGATGAGCAGTTCTTC NA 12 NA TRBJ2-1 TRBV29-1
CSVEDYAVGGFTDTQYF TGCAGCGTTGAAGATTACGCCGTGGGAGGCTTTACAGATACGCAGTATTTT NA 17 NA TRBJ2-3 TRBV29-1
CASSGTRTFRNEQFF TGTGCCAGCAGCGGGACCAGGACATTCCGCAATGAGCAGTTCTTC NA 15 NA TRBJ2-1 TRBV5-6
CSARDRNEQFF TGCAGTGCTAGGGACCGCAATGAGCAGTTCTTC NA 11 NA TRBJ2-1 TRBV20-1
CASSLGQGGEQYF TGCGCCAGCAGCTTGGGACAGGGTGGAGAGCAGTACTTC NA 13 TRBD1 TRBJ2-7 TRBV5-1
CASSYSGRRTDTQYF TGTGCCAGCAGTTACTCCGGAAGACGCACAGATACGCAGTATTTT NA 15 NA TRBJ2-3 TRBV6-5
CASSIADTLYGYTF TGTGCCAGTAGTATAGCGGACACCCTCTATGGCTACACCTTC few 14 NA TRBJ1-2 TRBV19
CASSLAISAGAAKNIQYF TGCGCCAGCAGCTTGGCCATCTCGGCGGGAGCGGCCAAAAACATTCAGTACTTC NA 18 TRBD2 TRBJ2-4 TRBV5-1
CASSQPRTSGSYEQYF TGCGCCAGCAGCCAACCCAGGACTAGCGGCTCCTACGAGCAGTACTTC NA 16 TRBD2 TRBJ2-7 TRBV4-1
CASSRLRAPGELFF TGTGCCAGCAGCCGCCTCAGGGCCCCCGGGGAGCTGTTTTTT NA 14 NA TRBJ2-2 TRBV11-2
CASSQTQGTDGYTF TGTGCCAGCAGCCAAACCCAGGGAACGGATGGCTACACCTTC NA 14 NA TRBJ1-2 TRBV7-9
CASSVDQILSGEQYF TGTGCCAGCAGTGTGGACCAAATACTCTCGGGCGAGCAGTACTTC NA 15 NA TRBJ2-7 TRBV2
CAISALPLAGVPETQYF TGTGCCATCAGTGCCCTACCCCTTGCGGGAGTGCCAGAGACCCAGTACTTC NA 17 TRBD2 TRBJ2-5 TRBV10-3
CASSRQGANEKLFF TGTGCCAGTAGTCGACAGGGGGCTAATGAAAAACTGTTTTTT once 14 TRBD1 TRBJ1-4 TRBV19
CASSIGDAPGGTSYGYTF TGTGCCAGTAGTATAGGGGACGCCCCCGGGGGTACCTCCTATGGCTACACCTTC NA 18 NA TRBJ1-2 TRBV19
CASSQSWGRVAFF TGCGCCAGCAGTCAATCGTGGGGGCGGGTAGCTTTCTTT NA 13 NA TRBJ1-1 TRBV23-1
CASSSPGRPSGANVLTF TGCGCCAGCAGCTCCCCGGGACGGCCCTCTGGGGCCAACGTCCTGACTTTC once 17 NA TRBJ2-6 TRBV5-1
CASGTAGYTF TGTGCCAGCGGGACTGCGGGCTACACCTTC once 10 NA TRBJ1-2 TRBV28
CASKHSGNTIYF TGTGCCAGCAAACACTCTGGAAACACCATATATTTT NA 12 NA TRBJ1-3 TRBV2
CASSLALGLASPIKDNEQFF TGCGCCAGCAGCTTGGCCCTGGGACTAGCGAGCCCCATCAAAGACAATGAGCAGTTCTTC NA 20 TRBD2 TRBJ2-1 TRBV5-1
CASSRSGGHYGYTF TGTGCCAGCAGCCGGTCAGGGGGGCACTATGGCTACACCTTC NA 14 TRBD1 TRBJ1-2 TRBV4-2
CASNPTGAIGTIYF TGTGCCAGCAACCCGACAGGGGCGATTGGCACCATATATTTT NA 14 TRBD1 TRBJ1-3 TRBV28
CASSQGQGSGSADTQYF TGCGCCAGCAGCCAAGGGCAGGGTAGCGGGAGTGCAGATACGCAGTATTTT NA 17 TRBD2 TRBJ2-3 TRBV4-1
CASSPRDYEQYF TGTGCCAGCAGCCCCCGTGACTACGAGCAGTACTTC NA 12 NA TRBJ2-7 TRBV7-2
CAISAGGGNYGYTF TGTGCCATCAGTGCGGGAGGGGGCAACTATGGCTACACCTTC NA 14 TRBD1 TRBJ1-2 TRBV10-3
CASSSLVAGSSYEQYF TGTGCCAGCAGTTCCTTAGTGGCGGGAAGCTCCTACGAGCAGTACTTC NA 16 NA TRBJ2-7 TRBV27
CASSSGEGGEKLFF TGTGCCAGCAGCTCGGGGGAAGGAGGTGAAAAACTGTTTTTT NA 14 NA TRBJ1-4 TRBV21-1
CASSPGGSGRAAETQYF TGCGCCAGCAGCCCCGGCGGGAGCGGGAGGGCCGCGGAGACCCAGTACTTC NA 17 TRBD2 TRBJ2-5 TRBV5-1
CASSKTSTGTGEDTDTQYF TGCGCCAGCAGTAAGACATCCACCGGGACAGGGGAAGACACAGATACGCAGTATTTT NA 19 TRBD1 TRBJ2-3 TRBV10-2
CASSGTSGNNEQFF TGTGCCAGCAGCGGGACTAGCGGAAACAATGAGCAGTTCTTC NA 14 TRBD2 TRBJ2-1 TRBV13
CASIYTGLANTGELFF TGTGCCAGCATCTACACAGGGTTAGCTAACACCGGGGAGCTGTTTTTT NA 16 NA TRBJ2-2 TRBV5-5
CASSKTRYEQYF TGTGCCAGCAGCAAGACCCGATACGAGCAGTACTTC NA 12 NA TRBJ2-7 TRBV7-2
CARSPIDGRVSCEQYF TGTGCCAGAAGCCCCATCGACGGCAGAGTTAGCTGCGAGCAGTACTTC NA 16 NA TRBJ2-7 TRBV5-3
CASSIVLGQSSEKLFF TGTGCCAGTAGTATTGTCTTGGGACAATCCAGTGAAAAACTGTTTTTT NA 16 NA TRBJ1-4 TRBV19
CASSSELGDTQYF TGTGCCAGCAGCTCAGAACTTGGAGATACGCAGTATTTT NA 13 NA TRBJ2-3 TRBV11-3
CASGRGTGELFF TGTGCCAGCGGGAGGGGCACCGGGGAGCTGTTTTTT NA 12 TRBD2 TRBJ2-2 TRBV2
CASTLGLGAYEQYF TGTGCCAGCACCCTGGGACTAGGGGCCTACGAGCAGTACTTC once 14 TRBD2 TRBJ2-7 TRBV6-1
CASATGGTEAFF TGTGCCAGCGCCACTGGGGGAACTGAAGCTTTCTTT NA 12 NA TRBJ1-1 TRBV28
CASSLAATGVNQPQHF TGTGCCAGCAGCTTAGCGGCGACAGGGGTCAATCAGCCCCAGCATTTT NA 16 TRBD1 TRBJ1-5 TRBV7-2
CASSQDSKGRSSETQYF TGCGCCAGCAGCCAAGACTCTAAGGGTAGGTCGTCGGAGACCCAGTACTTC NA 17 NA TRBJ2-5 TRBV4-1
CASSLVGASGRSYNEQFF TGTGCCAGCAGCTTAGTTGGGGCTAGCGGGAGGTCCTACAATGAGCAGTTCTTC NA 18 TRBD2 TRBJ2-1 TRBV7-8
CASSSSGQAGNTIYF TGTGCCAGCAGCTCGAGTGGACAAGCTGGAAACACCATATATTTT NA 15 NA TRBJ1-3 TRBV28
CSVAPPGPGNTIYF TGCAGCGTTGCCCCCCCGGGACCGGGAAACACCATATATTTT NA 14 NA TRBJ1-3 TRBV29-1
CASSDLGLAGSNEQFF TGCGCCAGCAGCGATCTGGGACTAGCGGGGAGTAATGAGCAGTTCTTC NA 16 TRBD2 TRBJ2-1 TRBV4-1